These 4 T cell receptor beta chains share one sample of origin, sequenced in a study of Graves' ophthalmopathy and Graves' hyperthyroidism (dated by TCRdb to the late 2010s). The instrument given in TCRdb is Illumina HiSeq 2000. For repertoire sequencing, TCR beta CDR3 regions were amplified from RNA transcripts. HTBI primers and the Qiagen OneStep RT-PCR kit were used in a first-round RT-PCR, which was followed by a second-round multiplex PCR, size selection and purification. The raw public data were reprocessed by TCRdb itself: fastp quality trimming at Q25, MiXCR clonotype calling, in-frame beta chains only. Each entry merges the rows of one CDR3 protein and shows their most common DNA and genes. Within this sample are over a million distinct CDR3 sequences, with less than 45% of them counted one time only. The ten largest clonotypes hold 11% of the sample. Sequencing input: peripheral blood or thyroid tissue (not recorded which). These TCRs come from an adult man with Graves' hyperthyroidism.

This clonotype was seen repeatedly, ten times or more. The chain combines TRBV9 with TRBJ1-2; 9 bases align to TRBD1. The V and J ends lost 3 bases and 3 bases, in that order; junction bases with no gene match: 6. The germline CDR1 and CDR2 sequences are SGDLS and YYNGEE. This CDR3 is built from 15 residues. The CDR3 is CASSARDRVYYGYTF. The DNA for the CDR3 is TGTGCCAGCAGCGCCCGGGACAGGGTGTACTATGGCTACACCTTC.

This clonotype was counted ten times or more. The V gene is TRBV25-1, the J gene TRBJ2-5; D unclear. CDR3 length: 13 residues. CDR1 MGHDK and CDR2 SYGVNS come from the germline V gene. V dropped 5 bases and J dropped 1 base, with 8 bases sitting between them. The CDR3 here is CASSFGPQETQYF. DNA of the CDR3: TGTGCCAGCAGTTTCGGGCCCCAAGAGACCCAGTACTTC.

This clonotype was seen only a few times. The gene calls are TRBV13 and TRBJ2-7, with D tentatively TRBD2 (6 bases). The V gene lost 3 bases and the J gene lost 2 bases, with 17 bases spanning the gap. Germline-derived CDR1 and CDR2 are PRHDT and FYEKMQ (reference sequence). CDR3 length equals 16 residues. CDR3 bases: TGTGCCAGCAGCTTTGGGGGGTTGGACACAGCCTACGAGCAGTACTTC. This translates into CASSFGGLDTAYEQYF.

This clonotype has just a few counts. The chain recombines TRBV20-1 with TRBJ2-2; possibly TRBD1 or TRBD2 for D (6 bases each). CDR1 is DFQATT and CDR2 is SNEGSKA in the germline V gene (reference sequence). The germline V and J ends were trimmed by 5 bases and 3 bases, with 10 bases remaining between them. The CDR3 has 13 residues. This CDR3 is CSAGGPDTGELFF. In DNA form, the CDR3 reads TGCAGTGCTGGGGGGCCTGACACCGGGGAGCTGTTTTTT.